The rows below give T cell receptor beta chains drawn from one sample of a study of cytomegalovirus exposure and HLA in healthy donors. Data came from immunoSEQ multiplex PCR; TCRdb stores just in-frame clones and leaves some out. The table records roughly 180,000 clones, around 80% of them present only once. The sequenced sample consisted of PBMCs. These receptors came from a woman younger than 45 in good health and CMV-seronegative. Both conserved end residues are part of each CDR3. A D gene is named only where the DNA matches it firmly. Size tells how often a clone was seen (once, few, many) or the class of an expanded clone, and some rows leave it out.

V,size,J,D,CDR3,DNA
TRBV19,-,TRBJ2-7,-,CASSITGSSYEQYF,TGTGCCAGTAGTATTACCGGGAGCTCCTACGAGCAGTACTTC
TRBV6-6,-,TRBJ1-5,-,CASSQQIPAQPQHF,TGTGCCAGCAGCCAACAGATTCCGGCTCAGCCCCAGCATTTT
TRBV5-6,-,TRBJ1-6,TRBD1,CASRSQGVSSPLHF,TGTGCCAGCAGATCACAGGGGGTCAGTTCACCCCTCCACTTT
TRBV5-1,-,TRBJ1-2,TRBD1,CASSLAGGGSYYGYTF,TGCGCCAGCAGCTTGGCAGGGGGAGGATCCTACTATGGCTACACCTTC
TRBV6-6,-,TRBJ2-5,-,CASSPQETQYF,TGTGCCAGCAGTCCACAAGAGACCCAGTACTTC
TRBV6-1,-,TRBJ2-1,-,CASSEVPGLGRQFF,TGTGCCAGCAGTGAAGTCCCGGGACTGGGGCGGCAGTTCTTC
TRBV6-1,-,TRBJ2-2,TRBD1,CASSGQGALPGELFF,TGTGCCAGCAGTGGGCAGGGGGCGCTTCCCGGGGAGCTGTTTTTT
TRBV4-3,-,TRBJ2-1,TRBD1,CASSSLEGAYYNEQFF,TGCGCCAGCAGCTCCCTCGAGGGGGCGTACTACAATGAGCAGTTCTTC
TRBV4-1,once,TRBJ1-5,-,CASSHKQGDNQPQHF,TGCGCCAGCAGCCACAAACAGGGAGACAATCAGCCCCAGCATTTT
TRBV5-1,-,TRBJ2-7,-,CASSLDNYEQYF,TGCGCCAGCAGCTTGGACAACTACGAGCAGTACTTC
TRBV2,-,TRBJ1-2,TRBD1,CASSRYGRQGENGYTF,TGTGCCAGCAGCCGATACGGCCGACAGGGGGAGAATGGCTACACCTTC
TRBV10-3,-,TRBJ2-2,TRBD2,CAISPGTSGGPNTGELFF,TGTGCCATCAGTCCAGGGACTAGCGGGGGGCCGAACACCGGGGAGCTGTTTTTT
TRBV11-3,-,TRBJ2-3,-,CASSSDTDTQYF,TGTGCCAGCAGCTCGGACACGGATACGCAGTATTTT
TRBV2,-,TRBJ2-3,TRBD2,CASSPGTSVTDTQYF,TGTGCCAGCAGTCCCGGGACTAGCGTCACAGATACGCAGTATTTT
TRBV6-6,-,TRBJ2-3,TRBD2,CASSRGVRTDTQYF,TGTGCCAGCTCACGGGGGGTACGCACAGATACGCAGTATTTT
TRBV21-1,-,TRBJ2-6,-,CASSKEGQGTSSGANVLTF,TGTGCCAGCAGCAAAGAAGGACAGGGAACAAGCTCTGGGGCCAACGTCCTGACTTTC
TRBV7-6,once,TRBJ1-2,-,CASSSYLERDYGYTF,TGTGCCAGCAGCAGTTATTTAGAACGGGACTATGGCTACACCTTC
TRBV25-1,-,TRBJ1-2,TRBD1,CASSVTGEGYTF,TGTGCCAGCAGTGTTACAGGGGAAGGCTACACCTTC
TRBV2,many,TRBJ2-1,TRBD2,CASQERGVINEQFF,TGTGCCAGCCAAGAGCGGGGGGTTATCAATGAGCAGTTCTTC
TRBV27,few,TRBJ2-3,-,CASSFSADTQYF,TGTGCCAGCAGTTTCTCGGCAGATACGCAGTATTTT
TRBV6-1,-,TRBJ2-7,-,CASSGGRGYEQYF,TGTGCCAGCAGTGGCGGCAGGGGTTACGAGCAGTACTTC
TRBV11-2,-,TRBJ2-1,TRBD2,CASRDLRGGINEQFF,TGTGCCAGCAGAGACTTACGGGGGGGCATCAATGAGCAGTTCTTC
TRBV5-5,-,TRBJ2-7,-,CASSFQAGWDEQYF,TGTGCCAGCAGCTTCCAAGCAGGCTGGGACGAGCAGTACTTC
TRBV2,-,TRBJ2-7,TRBD1,CASSELGTGVGHEQYF,TGTGCCAGCAGTGAACTTGGGACAGGGGTTGGACACGAGCAGTACTTC
TRBV19,-,TRBJ2-5,-,CASSPSGGETQYF,TGTGCCAGTAGTCCCTCGGGGGGCGAGACCCAGTACTTC
TRBV30,-,TRBJ1-2,TRBD1,CAWITGANYGYTF,TGTGCCTGGATTACAGGGGCAAACTATGGCTACACCTTC
TRBV9,-,TRBJ1-1,-,CASSPTGNTEAFF,TGTGCCAGCAGCCCAACAGGGAACACTGAAGCTTTCTTT
TRBV30,-,TRBJ2-1,-,CAWTGGWSYNEQFF,TGTGCCTGGACAGGGGGGTGGTCCTACAATGAGCAGTTCTTC
TRBV10-2,few,TRBJ2-7,-,CASSDRRGQYF,TGCGCCAGCAGTGATCGACGGGGGCAGTACTTC
TRBV25-1,few,TRBJ1-4,TRBD1,CASSEFKTGAGEKLFF,TGTGCCAGCAGTGAATTCAAGACAGGGGCAGGTGAAAAACTGTTTTTT
TRBV7-2,-,TRBJ2-1,-,CASSLGTGNEQFF,TGTGCCAGCAGCTTAGGTACAGGGAATGAGCAGTTCTTC
TRBV6-5,few,TRBJ2-7,-,CASSYSRQNEQYF,TGTGCCAGCAGTTACTCGAGACAGAACGAGCAGTACTTC
TRBV5-6,-,TRBJ1-2,-,CASSRGERGAYGYTF,TGTGCCAGCAGCCGCGGCGAGCGGGGAGCCTATGGCTACACCTTC
TRBV5-1,once,TRBJ2-3,-,CASSTDRRVETQYF,TGCGCCAGCAGCACTGACCGTCGGGTGGAAACGCAGTATTTT
TRBV20-1,-,TRBJ1-2,TRBD1,CSATRQGLGVF,TGCAGTGCTACTAGACAGGGCTTAGGAGTTTTC
TRBV5-8,-,TRBJ1-2,-,CASSLGTYSYGYTF,TGTGCCAGCAGCTTGGGGACATATTCTTATGGCTACACCTTC
TRBV30,-,TRBJ2-7,-,CAWSRGQPYEQYF,TGTGCCTGGAGTAGAGGACAGCCCTACGAGCAGTACTTC
TRBV2,-,TRBJ1-3,-,CASSEGRSGNTIYF,TGTGCCAGCAGTGAAGGGAGGTCTGGAAACACCATATATTTT
TRBV28,once,TRBJ1-1,-,CASTPPGSENTEAFF,TGTGCCAGCACCCCCCCGGGGAGTGAGAACACTGAAGCTTTCTTT
TRBV19,-,TRBJ2-1,TRBD1,CASSIPDRGNAYNEQFF,TGTGCCAGTAGTATTCCCGACAGGGGGAATGCCTACAATGAGCAGTTCTTC
TRBV30,once,TRBJ1-3,-,CAWTVGASGNTIYF,TGTGCCTGGACGGTGGGCGCCTCTGGAAACACCATATATTTT